A single sample gave rise to the 14 T cell receptor beta chains below, sequenced in a study of control samples from healthy donors and cancer patients. Generated by immunoSEQ multiplex PCR, the TCRdb table keeps only in-frame clones and is missing some. In the table there are over 100,000 clones, more than 85% of which are singletons. Sequenced: blood. The receptors here all came from a woman aged 45-59 years in good health.

V and J are TRBV21-1 and TRBJ1-5. TRBV21-1 is flagged as a pseudogene. CDR3 size: 15 residues. Written as DNA, the CDR3 is TGTGCCAGCAGCAATGCGGACTCCAACAATCAGCCCCAGCATTTT. Its protein product is CASSNADSNNQPQHF.

The genes are TRBV15 and TRBJ1-5; D is unclear. CDR3 size: 16 residues. The V end lost 0 bases, the J end lost 0 bases, and 9 bases lay between the germline ends. Germline lookup yields CDR1 LNHNV and CDR2 YYDKDF (reference sequence). CDR3 in amino acids: CATSRERPSSNQPQHF. CDR3 nucleotide sequence: TGTGCCACCAGCAGAGAAAGGCCAAGTAGCAATCAGCCCCAGCATTTT.

V and J are TRBV6-5 and TRBJ1-6; D is ambiguous. This CDR3 has 13 residues. The ends were cut back, 5 bases at V and 4 bases at J, with 6 bases in the middle. Germline lookup yields CDR1 MNHEY and CDR2 SVGAGI. The CDR3 bases are TGTGCCAGCAGTCTGACATATAATTCACCCCTCCACTTT. This encodes CASSLTYNSPLHF.

The CDR3 bases are TGTGCCAGCAGTTTAGGCAGGGGGAACACCATATATTTT. This encodes CASSLGRGNTIYF. V and J are TRBV12-3 or TRBV12-4 and TRBJ1-3, with 7 bases that match TRBD1. The CDR3 spans 13 residues. With V trimmed by 1 base and J by 7 bases, 1 base remained unmatched.

This clone was seen a single time. The V gene is TRBV5-6, the J gene TRBJ2-7; D not resolved. CDR1 and CDR2 (germline): SGHDT, YYEEEE. The CDR3 spans 11 residues. Trimming cost V 4 bases and J 4 bases, with 6 bases left between them. CDR3: CASSLGYEQYV. The CDR3 DNA reads as TGTGCCAGCAGCCTAGGTTACGAGCAGTACGTC.

J is TRBJ1-4 and V is TRBV6-1; D gene ambiguous. Deletions cut 3 bases from V and 2 bases from J, with 7 bases between. The CDR3 runs to 14 residues. The germline V gene has CDR1 MNHNS and CDR2 SASEGT. CDR3 DNA: TGTGCCAGCAGTGAGTCTATGACTAATGAAAAACTGTTTTTT. Encoded protein: CASSESMTNEKLFF.

The V call is TRBV9, the J call TRBJ2-1; the match to TRBD2 covers 7 bases. The trim removed 5 bases at V and 3 bases at J, leaving 8 bases unmatched. Germline V gene data show CDR1 as SGDLS and CDR2 as YYNGEE. This CDR3 has 15 residues. The CDR3 nucleotides read TGTGCCAGCAGGGCCCCAGGCGGGGGCTACAATGAGCAGTTCTTC. Translating gives CASRAPGGGYNEQFF.

The chain joins TRBV10-2 to TRBJ2-7; D tentatively fits TRBD1 or TRBD2 (6 bases each). CDR3 length: 14 amino acids. Germline V gene lookup returns CDR1 WSHSY and CDR2 SAAADI. With 3 bases removed from V and 4 bases from J, the gap between germline ends came to 13 bases. CDR3 sequence reads: CASSETGRSYEQYF. The CDR3 coding sequence is TGCGCCAGCAGTGAAACAGGGAGGTCATACGAGCAGTACTTC.

The genes are TRBV4-3 and TRBJ2-3, with 7 bases matching TRBD2. The CDR3 is 16 amino acids. Unmatched junction bases numbered 9, after V lost 6 bases and J lost 0 bases. CDR1 LGHNA and CDR2 YSLEER come from the germline V gene. The CDR3 DNA is TGCGCCAGCAGTTCCGGGCTAGCGGTCAGCACAGATACGCAGTATTTT. The encoded protein is CASSSGLAVSTDTQYF.

The genes are TRBV29-1 and TRBJ1-1, with unresolved D. V lost 5 bases, J lost 5 bases, and 18 bases lay in between. There are 14 residues in the CDR3. Germline V gene sequence: CDR1 SQVTM, CDR2 ANQGSEA. The CDR3 coding sequence is TGCAGCGTTCCGAACTCCCGTTTGTGGACTGAAGCTTTCTTT. Amino acid sequence: CSVPNSRLWTEAFF.

The chain recombines TRBV27 with TRBJ1-5; 7 nucleotides agree with TRBD1. This CDR3 comprises 14 residues. Germline loops: CDR1 MNHEY, CDR2 SMNVEV (reference sequence). The J segment lost 1 base and the V segment lost 6 bases, leaving 3 bases of the junction unmatched. The CDR3 spells CASSRTGSNQPQHF. CDR3 DNA: TGTGCCAGCAGCCGGACAGGAAGCAATCAGCCCCAGCATTTT.

The chain couples TRBV7-9 to TRBJ1-1; D gene ambiguous. The germline CDR1 and CDR2 sequences are SEHNR and FQNEAQ (reference sequence). V gave up 7 bases and J gave up 0 bases, with 12 bases separating them. The CDR3 runs to 14 residues. The CDR3 spells CASKFEEVNTEAFF. The CDR3 DNA sequence: TGTGCCAGCAAATTCGAGGAGGTGAACACTGAAGCTTTCTTT.

The chain combines TRBV6-5 with TRBJ2-3, with D unresolved. The V end was cut by 6 bases, the J end by 6 bases, with 10 bases between. The germline V gene has CDR1 MNHEY and CDR2 SVGAGI. The CDR3 has 12 amino acids. The CDR3 sequence: CASRSVGDTQYF. The CDR3 DNA reads as TGTGCCAGCAGGTCAGTGGGGGATACGCAGTATTTT.

The chain carries TRBV2 and TRBJ1-5, with D hard to call. V lost 3 bases to trimming and J lost 2 bases, with 14 bases between them. The CDR3 sequence is 16 residues long. Per the germline V gene, CDR1 is SNHLY and CDR2 is FYNNEI. CDR3 sequence: CASSDISSVGNQPQHF. CDR3 sequence (DNA): TGTGCCAGCAGTGATATTTCGTCAGTAGGCAATCAGCCCCAGCATTTT.